The 27 T cell receptor beta chains presented below share a single source sample, sequenced in a study of tumour-infiltrating T cells in Burkitt lymphoma. Here immunoSEQ multiplex PCR was the method, and the copy in TCRdb shows in-frame clones only, minus some. The sample carries 15,000 to 20,000 clones, roughly 79% recorded once. Sequenced: tumor tissue. These TCRs come from a human donor with diffuse large B-cell lymphoma.

The V gene is TRBV29-1, the J gene TRBJ1-2; 7 positions match TRBD1. This CDR3 spans 15 amino acids. The germline gives CDR1 SQVTM, CDR2 ANQGSEA. With V trimmed by 3 bases and J by 5 bases, 12 bases remained unmatched. The chain's CDR3 is CSVDQGGFTGYGYTF. CDR3 sequence (DNA): TGCAGCGTTGACCAGGGGGGTTTTACTGGGTATGGCTACACCTTC.

The chain uses TRBV6-4 and TRBJ1-1, with D uncertain. CDR3 length equals 12 residues. Germline V gene data show CDR1 as MRHNA and CDR2 as SNTAGT. Trimming removed 2 bases from V and 8 bases from J, with 9 bases in between. CDR3 DNA: TGTGCCAGCAGTGACGGTCCCTCAGAAGCTTTCTTT. It specifies CASSDGPSEAFF.

This clone was detected only a few times. The chain links TRBV6-1 to TRBJ1-6; no clear D. V shed 11 bases and J shed 8 bases, with 19 bases lying between them. CDR3 length equals 14 residues. The germline gives CDR1 MNHNS, CDR2 SASEGT. In nucleotides, the CDR3 is TGTGCCGGCCAAGGGAAACCTTGGGATTCACCCCTCCACTTT. This sequence encodes CAGQGKPWDSPLHF.

This clone was observed a few times. This rearrangement joins TRBV19 to TRBJ2-2, with a weak D call TRBD1 (6 bases). CDR3 size: 13 residues. V lost 7 bases, J lost 7 bases, and 13 bases lay in between. CDR1 is LNHDA, CDR2 SQIVND, per germline (reference sequence). The CDR3 region is CASNKGDGGELFF. The CDR3 DNA sequence: TGTGCCAGTAATAAGGGGGACGGCGGGGAGCTGTTTTTT.

CDR3 region: CASSALTGGNTEAFF. The CDR3 nucleotides read TGTGCCAGCAGTGCCTTGACAGGGGGGAACACTGAAGCTTTCTTT. The chain carries TRBV6-1 and TRBJ1-1, with TRBD1 identical over 9 bases. The CDR3 runs 15 residues. Germline CDR1 is MNHNS and CDR2 is SASEGT. The trim removed 4 bases at V and 1 base at J, leaving 4 bases unmatched.

CDR3 in amino acids: CASSPRQGYEQYF. As DNA, the CDR3 is TGCGCCAGCAGCCCACGACAGGGCTACGAGCAGTACTTC. The chain joins TRBV4-3 to TRBJ2-7; 7 nucleotides match TRBD1. Germline V gene lookup returns CDR1 LGHNA and CDR2 YSLEER. V trimming: 4 bases; J trimming: 3 bases; junction bases outside the gene matches: 3. The length of the CDR3 is 13 residues.

CDR3 amino acids: CASSPPGEHYGYTF. As DNA, the CDR3 is TGTGCCAGCAGTCCCCCAGGGGAGCACTATGGCTACACCTTC. V is TRBV28 and J is TRBJ1-2; D is perhaps TRBD1 (6 bases). The CDR3 sequence is 14 residues long. Trimming took off 5 bases at V and 3 bases at J, with 13 bases between the two ends. Germline CDR1 and CDR2: MDHEN and SYDVKM.

This sequence joins TRBV7-2 and TRBJ1-4, with D tentatively TRBD1 (5 bases). The CDR3 sequence is 15 residues long. Between the trimmed V and J ends, which lost 6 bases and 5 bases, there was a span of 16 bases. CDR1 SGHTA and CDR2 FQGNSA come from the germline V gene. The CDR3 here is CASSPRTGTNEKLFF. The DNA for the CDR3 is TGTGCCAGCAGTCCTAGAACAGGAACGAATGAAAAACTGTTTTTT.

V gene TRBV9 combines with J gene TRBJ2-1; 10 bases line up with TRBD2. V was clipped by 1 base and J by 1 base; unmatched bases: 11. Germline V CDR1 and CDR2: SGDLS, YYNGEE. The CDR3 runs to 19 residues. The CDR3 DNA reads TGTGCCAGCAGCGTACGTATGGGGCTAGCGGGAGTATCCTACAATGAGCAGTTCTTC. It is translated as CASSVRMGLAGVSYNEQFF.

The chain combines TRBV15 with TRBJ1-1, with D possibly matching TRBD1 (5 bases). Germline V CDR1 and CDR2: LNHNV, YYDKDF (reference sequence). Trimming left V 6 bases short and J 7 bases short, with 15 bases between. This CDR3 is built from 13 residues. The CDR3 loop is CATSNLQVFEAFF. The CDR3, as DNA: TGTGCCACCAGTAACCTACAGGTTTTTGAAGCTTTCTTT.

The CDR3 is CASSQVSGRTEAFF. For the CDR3, the DNA is TGCGCCAGCAGCCAAGTCTCCGGACGGACTGAAGCTTTCTTT. This rearrangement joins TRBV4-3 to TRBJ1-1; D remains unclear. This CDR3 is built from 14 residues. Trimming took 1 base from V and 5 from J, leaving 11 bases between them. Germline V CDR1 and CDR2: LGHNA, YSLEER.

This clone showed up just a few times. The chain joins TRBV19 to TRBJ1-2; 10 bases are a match to TRBD1. Germline CDR1 is LNHDA and CDR2 is SQIVND (reference sequence). V lost 5 bases and J lost 4; bases outside the gene matches: 16. CDR3 length: 18 amino acids. This chain's CDR3 is CASSPTGTGDFYIYGYTF. In DNA form, the CDR3 reads TGTGCCAGTAGTCCGACCGGGACAGGGGATTTCTATATCTATGGCTACACCTTC.

This clone was detected a few times. V and J are TRBV5-1 and TRBJ2-2; either TRBD1 or TRBD2 may supply D (5 bases each). Trimming took off 6 bases at V and 6 bases at J, with 6 bases between the two ends. The length of the CDR3 is 11 residues. The germline V gene encodes CDR1 SGHRS and CDR2 YFSETQ. CDR3 sequence reads: CASMGAGELFF. The CDR3 DNA reads as TGCGCCAGCATGGGGGCCGGGGAGCTGTTTTTT.

The V gene is TRBV5-1, the J gene TRBJ2-5; the match to TRBD2 covers 11 bases. The closer fit of TRBJ2-7 to the DNA end suggests the J call may be wrong. The V gene's germline CDR1 is SGHRS and CDR2 YFSETQ. This CDR3 contains 14 residues. CDR3 residues: CASSPGTSGHEQYF. CDR3 bases: TGCGCCAGCAGCCCCGGGACTAGCGGACACGAGCAGTACTTC.

This clone was counted between two and nine times. The V gene is TRBV7-3, the J gene TRBJ1-1; no definite D call. The V gene lost 1 base and the J gene lost 2 bases, with 14 bases spanning the gap. The CDR3 sequence is 16 residues long. Germline CDR1 SGHTA, CDR2 FQGTGA. CDR3 nucleotide sequence: TGTGCCAGCAGCTTAAACGAATTACGGCCAAACACTGAAGCTTTCTTT. It codes for CASSLNELRPNTEAFF. Full variable domain (outside the CDR3, taken from reference TRBV7-3 and TRBJ1-1): GAGVSQTPSNKVTEKGKYVELRCDPISGHTALYWYRQSLGQGPEFLIYFQGTGAADDSGLPNDRFFAVRPEGSVSTLKIQRTERGDSAVYLCASSLNELRPNTEAFFGQGTRLTVV.

The chain is built from TRBV28 and TRBJ2-5, with TRBD2 as a possible D gene (5 bases). This CDR3 has 17 amino acids. Trimming removed 2 bases from V and 3 bases from J, with 19 bases in between. Germline V gives CDR1 MDHEN, CDR2 SYDVKM. The CDR3 nucleotides read TGTGCCAGCAGTTTAATAGGCTTAGGCGACGGGAAAGAGACCCAGTACTTC. Amino acids: CASSLIGLGDGKETQYF.

The CDR3 here is CASSLRGGTGGSGANVLTF. CDR3 DNA sequence: TGTGCCAGCAGCCTTCGGGGCGGGACAGGGGGCTCTGGGGCCAACGTCCTGACTTTC. This chain uses TRBV2 with TRBJ2-6; 11 bases align to TRBD1. Germline CDR1 is SNHLY and CDR2 is FYNNEI. The CDR3 contains 19 residues. Trimming cost V 6 bases and J 0 bases; bases outside gene matches: 10.

This chain joins TRBV9 and TRBJ2-2; 7 bases are a match to TRBD1. V gave up 0 bases and J gave up 6 bases; unmatched junction bases: 2. Germline CDR1 is SGDLS and CDR2 is YYNGEE. The CDR3 sequence is 14 residues long. The CDR3 sequence is CASSVVGGPGELFF. The CDR3 region has the DNA TGTGCCAGCAGCGTAGTAGGGGGCCCCGGGGAGCTGTTTTTT.

This clone was counted between two and nine times. The chain combines TRBV29-1 with TRBJ2-5; D is possibly TRBD2 (5 bases). Germline CDR1 reads SQVTM; CDR2 reads ANQGSEA. The CDR3 consists of 11 residues. Trimming cost V 6 bases and J 5 bases, with 10 bases left between them. The CDR3 spells CSVQLGETQYF. In DNA form, the CDR3 reads TGCAGCGTCCAACTAGGGGAGACCCAGTACTTC.

This clone was counted only a few times. CDR3 protein: CASSAIDSLSGNTIYF. The CDR3 DNA sequence: TGTGCCAGCAGTGCTATAGACAGTCTCTCTGGAAACACCATATATTTT. V and J are TRBV6-1 and TRBJ1-3; TRBD1 is a possible D gene (5 bases). CDR3 length equals 16 residues. Germline V lookup: CDR1 MNHNS, CDR2 SASEGT. Trimming left V 4 bases short and J 0 bases short, with 13 bases between.

The rearrangement links TRBV5-1 to TRBJ1-2, with D unresolved. V was pared by 5 bases and J by 7 bases, with 15 bases between. This CDR3 spans 13 amino acids. The V gene's germline CDR1 is SGHRS and CDR2 YFSETQ. The chain's CDR3 is CASRDTLQRGYTF. CDR3 sequence (DNA): TGCGCCAGCAGAGACACGCTCCAGCGTGGCTACACCTTC.

The chain recombines TRBV10-2 with TRBJ1-4; possibly TRBD1 for D (6 bases). Trimming took 6 bases from V and 6 from J, leaving 14 bases between them. The germline V gene encodes CDR1 WSHSY and CDR2 SAAADI. The CDR3 consists of 14 residues. The CDR3 DNA reads as TGCGCCAGCAGCGTAAGGGGGTTTGATGAAAAACTGTTTTTT. Its protein is CASSVRGFDEKLFF.

J is TRBJ2-7 and V is TRBV27; perhaps D is TRBD1 or TRBD2 (5 bases each). Between the trimmed V and J ends, which lost 5 bases and 0 bases, there was a span of 14 bases. The CDR3 is made up of 15 amino acids. Germline CDR1 reads MNHEY; CDR2 reads SMNVEV (reference sequence). The CDR3 sequence is CASSADAGSSYEQYF. CDR3 in DNA: TGTGCCAGCAGTGCAGACGCAGGGAGCTCCTACGAGCAGTACTTC.

The chain carries TRBV5-1 and TRBJ1-1; D is perhaps TRBD1 (5 bases). The CDR3 runs 15 residues. Germline V gives CDR1 SGHRS, CDR2 YFSETQ. V lost 1 base and J lost 1, with 11 bases in between. CDR3 nucleotide sequence: TGCGCCAGCAGCTTGATTGGGACGGAGAACACTGAAGCTTTCTTT. This sequence encodes CASSLIGTENTEAFF.

CDR3 sequence reads: CASSSDNYNEQFF. As DNA, the CDR3 is TGTGCCAGCAGCTCGGACAATTACAATGAGCAGTTCTTC. V gene TRBV5-4 combines with J gene TRBJ2-1, with D perhaps TRBD1 (5 bases). This CDR3 spans 13 amino acids. In germline, CDR1 is SGHNT, CDR2 YYREEE (reference sequence). V shed 3 bases and J shed 4 bases, with 8 bases lying between them.

The chain uses TRBV21-1 and TRBJ2-7. TRBV21-1 is designated a pseudogene. The CDR3 loop spans 14 amino acids. The DNA of the CDR3 is TGTGCCAGCAGCCGGCTGGGGGTCGGGAACGAGCAGTACTTC. It is translated as CASSRLGVGNEQYF.

The rearrangement links TRBV18 to TRBJ2-2; D not resolved. Germline assignment: CDR1 KGHSH and CDR2 LQKENI. This CDR3 is built from 15 residues. V was pared by 3 bases and J by 3 bases, with 11 bases between. This CDR3 is CASSPTPADTGELFF. The CDR3 region has the DNA TGTGCCAGCTCACCGACCCCTGCGGACACCGGGGAGCTGTTTTTT.